A single T cell receptor beta chain is shown here with its context. Its antigen is not known. These data are taken from a study of spatial heterogeneity in lung cancer. Background on the study: The count of detected beta-chain sequences consistently exceeded that of alpha-chain sequences.

General observations from the study: It was found that expanded intratumoral alpha and beta TCR counts tracked tumor mutation counts. Coverage of tumor T cells, by estimate, reached around 7.5% for alpha chains and around 13% for beta chains.

TCRdb called the 5' RACE reads again in MiXCR, with one record for every CDR3 protein. The data hold around 3,700 distinct CDR3 sequences, with less than 35% observed a single time. Time point reported: sample taken at primary tumor resection. Unsorted whole RNA of tumor, nontumor lung or frozen PBMC was sequenced. The sample here was lung tumor tissue, taken at surgery. The TCR comes from a male donor with early-stage non-small cell lung cancer.

CDR3 amino acids: CASSIQGSAGYTF. DNA of the CDR3: TGTGCCAGTAGCATACAGGGGTCGGCTGGCTACACCTTC. V and J are TRBV19 and TRBJ1-2; 7 bases map to TRBD1. The V and J ends lost 6 bases and 7 bases, in that order; junction bases with no gene match: 8. The CDR3 is 13 amino acids. Germline V gene lookup returns CDR1 LNHDA and CDR2 SQIVND (reference sequence).